Described below is a single T cell receptor (beta chain) sequence and its context. The CDR3 length is 12 residues. Trimming removed 5 bases from V and 3 bases from J, with 7 bases in between. Germline V gene sequence: CDR1 MNHEY, CDR2 SVGAGI. It was with a sample-barcoded 5' primer and a J-beta primer mix that a second PCR of roughly 7 to 12 cycles was run. TCRdb independently ran MiXCR on the 5' RACE reads; one entry per CDR3 protein. The table lists about 720,000 distinct CDR3 sequences, over 20% of them singletons. The entry originates in a study of blood T cells in healthy people across ages. The TCR comes from a man aged 65 to 79 in good health. Source material: blood. The chain combines TRBV6-5 with TRBJ1-2; D remains unclear. The CDR3 reads CASSRSDYGYTF. In nucleotides, the CDR3 is TGTGCCAGCAGTAGGTCAGACTATGGCTACACCTTC.